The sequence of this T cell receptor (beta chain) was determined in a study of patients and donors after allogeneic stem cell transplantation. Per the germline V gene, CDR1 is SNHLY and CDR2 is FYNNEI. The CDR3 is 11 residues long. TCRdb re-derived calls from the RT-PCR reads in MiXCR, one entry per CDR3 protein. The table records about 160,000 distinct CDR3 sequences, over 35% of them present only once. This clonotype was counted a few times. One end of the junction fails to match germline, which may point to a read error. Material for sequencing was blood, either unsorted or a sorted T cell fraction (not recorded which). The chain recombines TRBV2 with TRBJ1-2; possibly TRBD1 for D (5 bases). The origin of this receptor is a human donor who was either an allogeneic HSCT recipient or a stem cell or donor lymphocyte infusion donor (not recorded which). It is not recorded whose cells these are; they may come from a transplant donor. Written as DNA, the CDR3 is TGTGCCGGCAGGGAGGTGCGTGGCTACACCTTC. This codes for CAGREVRGYTF.